Following are 9 T cell receptor beta chains from one sample sequenced in a study of cytomegalovirus exposure and HLA in healthy donors. The PCR employed 60 Vbeta primers together with 13 Jbeta primers. The repertoire was sequenced with immunoSEQ multiplex PCR; TCRdb's copy has only in-frame clones and lacks some. In the table there are some 170,000 clones, over 65% of which are singletons. The sequencing input was PBMCs. The source is a man younger than 35 in good health and CMV-seropositive.

The J gene is TRBJ1-1, the V gene TRBV6-5; TRBD1 matches at 7 bases. The V and J ends lost 5 bases and 2 bases, in that order; junction bases with no gene match: 8. Per the germline V gene, CDR1 is MNHEY and CDR2 is SVGAGI. The CDR3 contains 15 residues. CDR3 in amino acids: CASSARKGANTEAFF. Here the CDR3 DNA reads TGTGCCAGCAGTGCGCGGAAGGGGGCAAACACTGAAGCTTTCTTT.

This chain connects TRBV2 to TRBJ2-1; D remains unclear. Trimming shortened V by 4 bases and J by 0 bases, and 7 bases separated the two germline ends. CDR1 is SNHLY, CDR2 FYNNEI, per germline. The CDR3 sequence is 14 residues long. CDR3 residues: CASSADISYNEQFF. The CDR3 DNA is TGTGCCAGCAGTGCAGATATCTCCTACAATGAGCAGTTCTTC.

The chain carries TRBV2 and TRBJ1-2; D ambiguous. The CDR3 consists of 13 residues. V gave up 3 bases and J gave up 4 bases, with 9 bases separating them. Germline loops: CDR1 SNHLY, CDR2 FYNNEI. The CDR3 nucleotides read TGTGCCAGCAGTGACGCGGCGAGCTATGGCTACACCTTC. Translated, it gives CASSDAASYGYTF.

The chain joins TRBV6-1 to TRBJ2-7; 12 positions agree with TRBD2. J was trimmed by 4 bases and V by 6 bases; bases with no gene match: 7. Germline CDR1 is MNHNS and CDR2 is SASEGT. CDR3 size: 15 residues. CDR3 amino acids: CASSPTSGSHYEQYV. As DNA, the CDR3 is TGTGCCAGCAGCCCGACTAGCGGGAGCCATTACGAGCAGTACGTC.

V is TRBV9 and J is TRBJ1-2, with 11 bases lining up with TRBD1. Germline loops: CDR1 SGDLS, CDR2 YYNGEE. CDR3 length equals 17 residues. The trim removed 4 bases at V and 0 bases at J, leaving 8 bases unmatched. The CDR3 coding sequence is TGTGCCAGCAGCTTCCGGGACAGGGGGATTGCTAACTATGGCTACACCTTC. It is translated as CASSFRDRGIANYGYTF.

The chain links TRBV27 to TRBJ1-4, with TRBD1 matching 7 bases. V shed 4 bases and J 5 bases; nucleotides not matched to a gene: 10. CDR3 length: 16 residues. Germline values: CDR1 MNHEY, CDR2 SMNVEV (reference sequence). The CDR3 loop is CASSSRQGTSNEKLFF. The DNA of the CDR3 is TGTGCCAGCAGTTCCCGACAGGGCACCAGCAATGAAAAACTGTTTTTT.

The chain combines TRBV30 with TRBJ1-1; D ambiguous. The CDR3 sequence is 16 residues long. Germline lookup yields CDR1 GTSNPN and CDR2 SVGIG (reference sequence). The V and J ends lost 2 bases and 0 bases respectively, with 16 bases between them. In nucleotides, the CDR3 is TGTGCCTGGAGTCCCCAAAGGACTAACATGAACACTGAAGCTTTCTTT. It translates to CAWSPQRTNMNTEAFF.

This clone has a handful of counts. This chain joins TRBV15 and TRBJ2-1; D is perhaps TRBD1 (6 bases). Looked up from germline, CDR1 is LNHNV and CDR2 is YYDKDF (reference sequence). CDR3 length: 14 amino acids. Deletions cut 3 bases from V and 4 bases from J, with 10 bases between. CDR3 protein: CATSRGANYNEQFF. The CDR3 DNA follows: TGTGCCACCAGCAGGGGGGCCAATTACAATGAGCAGTTCTTC.

The chain joins TRBV7-2 to TRBJ1-6; D remains unclear. The CDR3 spans 13 residues. Germline V lookup: CDR1 SGHTA, CDR2 FQGNSA. V was trimmed by 4 bases and J by 13 bases, leaving 14 bases between them. The CDR3 DNA is TGTGCCAGCAGCTCGGAAGACATTCTCCCCCTCCACTTT. Translated, it gives CASSSEDILPLHF.